The T cell receptor (beta chain) described here comes from a study of blood T cells in healthy people across ages. Sample-barcoded 5' priming and a J-beta primer mix drove a second PCR of 7 to 11 cycles. TCRdb independently ran MiXCR on the 5' RACE reads; one entry per CDR3 protein. The sample lists 720,000 or so distinct CDR3 sequences, around two fifths seen once, with approximately 31% in the top ten. The CDR3 is made up of 13 amino acids. Looked up from germline, CDR1 is SQVTM and CDR2 is ANQGSEA. V was shortened by 7 bases and J by 8 bases, with 18 bases between the two germline ends. There are many counts of this clonotype.

The chain recombines TRBV29-1 with TRBJ2-1, with D possibly matching TRBD1 (6 bases). The specimen was blood. The sequence came from an older man in good health. The CDR3 nucleotides read TGCAGCGCTGCCGACGGACAGTTCGATGAGCAGTTCTTC. Translation gives CSAADGQFDEQFF.